This T cell receptor (beta chain) was found in a study of cytomegalovirus exposure and HLA in healthy donors. The count of this clone is one. Its antigen is currently unknown. PCR employed 60 Vbeta and 13 Jbeta primers. TCRdb keeps only in-frame clones here, not all; method: immunoSEQ multiplex PCR. This sample carries approximately 210,000 clones, around 85% of them seen once, and the ten largest clones take around 1.9%. Germline CDR1 is MNHEY and CDR2 is SMNVEV (reference sequence). V lost 7 bases and J 6 bases, leaving 15 bases between the germline ends. CDR3 length: 13 residues. Study-wide points: The study listed some 160 cytomegalovirus-associated TCR beta chains.

The clonotype comes from a man aged 18-30 years in good health and CMV-seronegative. The specimen was PBMCs. The gene calls are TRBV27 and TRBJ1-1; perhaps TRBD1 as D (5 bases). CDR3 in DNA: TGTGCCAGCAAAGGCGGGGGTTGGGCTGAAGCTTTCTTT. Translated, it gives CASKGGGWAEAFF.